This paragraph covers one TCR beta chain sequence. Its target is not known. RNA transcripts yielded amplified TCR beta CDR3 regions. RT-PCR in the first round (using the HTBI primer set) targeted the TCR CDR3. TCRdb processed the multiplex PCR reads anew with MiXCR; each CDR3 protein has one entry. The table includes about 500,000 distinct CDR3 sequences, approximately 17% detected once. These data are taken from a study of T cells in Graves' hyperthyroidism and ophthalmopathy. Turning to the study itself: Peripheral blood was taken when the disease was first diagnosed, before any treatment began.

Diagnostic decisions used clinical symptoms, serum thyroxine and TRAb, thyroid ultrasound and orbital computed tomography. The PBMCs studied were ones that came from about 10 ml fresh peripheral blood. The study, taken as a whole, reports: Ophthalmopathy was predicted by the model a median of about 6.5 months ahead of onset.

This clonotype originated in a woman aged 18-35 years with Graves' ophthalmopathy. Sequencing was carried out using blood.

DNA for the CDR3: TGTGCCAGCAGCGGACCACACCCCCGGGGACAGGGCTATGGCTACACCTTC. The encoded protein is CASSGPHPRGQGYGYTF. This rearrangement joins TRBV9 to TRBJ1-2; 9 bases agree with TRBD1. Germline V gives CDR1 SGDLS, CDR2 YYNGEE. This CDR3 has 17 residues. Trimming removed 3 bases from V and 4 bases from J; junction bases left unmatched: 13.